This section outlines one T cell receptor beta chain sequence together with its context. This sample was taken from a study of blood T cell repertoires in COVID-19. Adults between about 18 and 95 years of age took part from fewer than 30 US areas. Cohorts were based on clinical histories the participants reported. Authors' methods: Reference gene primers were amplified, and this amplification served to estimate nucleated cell counts. TCRdb's copy holds only in-frame clones and misses some; the assay was immunoSEQ multiplex PCR. V, J and clone size derive from that table, while D and trimming were established from the DNA sequence. The repertoire holds 380,000 or so clones, around 89% seen once, with approximately 1% in the top ten. The clonotype originates from a woman in her 30s with acute COVID-19. The sequencing sample was made of PBMCs or T cells enriched from blood (not recorded which).

DNA for the CDR3: TGTGCCAGCAGTGCCGGGACAGGGTTCTACGAGCAGTACTTC. This codes for CASSAGTGFYEQYF. V and J are TRBV2 and TRBJ2-7; TRBD1 matches at 9 bases. CDR1 is SNHLY, CDR2 FYNNEI, per germline. V trimming: 4 bases; J trimming: 3 bases; junction bases outside the gene matches: 4. This CDR3 spans 14 amino acids.